Listed below are T cell receptor beta chains from one sample, sequenced in a study of long-term antiretroviral therapy in people with HIV. Sequenced by immunoSEQ multiplex PCR; TCRdb stores in-frame clones only, minus some. The table lists fewer than 45,000 clones, 94% of them singletons. Sequenced here: unsorted PBMCs, sampled 4.1 years after starting antiretroviral therapy. These receptors all stem from a woman aged 45-60 years with HIV. CDR3s leave out the opening cysteine and the closing phenylalanine or tryptophan.

v_call cdr3_aa
TRBV5-1 ASCQGGSYNEQF
TRBV9 ASSVDPRGPGELF
TRBV6-6 ASSDSGNYNEQF
TRBV11-3 ASSLGQNTGELF
TRBV10-3 AIRETGPTGNTIY
TRBV11-1 ASSLRDRYNEQF
TRBV9 ASSASGGFGNEQF
TRBV9 ASSRLAGGMDEKLF
TRBV5-4 ASSLLGADTQY
TRBV13 ASSLARGGGGYT
TRBV7-3 ASSLGQHSNQPQH
TRBV2 ASSKRERTTYNEQF
TRBV5-1 ASSLAPSSYEQY
TRBV7-6 ASSLAGTGGNSPLH
TRBV2 ASSLRQGNEKLF
TRBV5-1 ASSLTGATEAF
TRBV29-1 SVSPGGINTEAF
TRBV27 ASKYRAGLGNTIY
TRBV21-1 ASSKVGLQGPASNQPQH
TRBV12-5 ASGLNRGGGAAF
TRBV4-1 ASSQQVGQPQH
TRBV15 ATSRDRVGVLYGYT
TRBV18 ASSPAEWDNEKLF
TRBV15 ATSRGLAGGLAGEQF
TRBV7-8 ASSFLDRGVIGELF
TRBV7-9 ASSGTSGLTDTQY
TRBV7-2 ASSLTSPGQVYNSPLH
TRBV19 ASSMGQGGEKLF
TRBV10-3 AISGEPDRETQY
TRBV6-4 ASRIRGNTGELF
TRBV9 ASSPGDKALQETQY
TRBV29-1 SVEVGGYTEAF
TRBV25-1 ASTGTSGSYNEQF
TRBV6-6 ASRDSAGQGDGYT
TRBV10-3 AISDGGGYNEQF
TRBV25-1 ASSESGVVVETQY
TRBV5-6 ASSFTTGPGNTIY
TRBV9 ASSPEAAGGFYEQY
TRBV7-2 ASSRGQGSLRNQPQH
TRBV6-1 ASSDSGGGQPQH
TRBV5-5 ASSVGTGLADTQY
TRBV9 ASSVSGTGFTEQY
TRBV7-2 ASSRPTGGLGYGYT
TRBV9 ASSVGTSGGHEQF
TRBV11-2 ASSRSTGPAQNTEAF
TRBV15 ATSRNRGGGYGYT
TRBV5-1 ASSTLGQVTAKNIQY
TRBV6-6 ASTGATYEQY
TRBV6-4 ASSGAGGVEKLF
TRBV7-6 ASSLEAPGSTEAF
TRBV7-3 ASSLRPTGGAYNEQF
TRBV14 ASSRDRGPGNTIY
TRBV4-1 ASSQEAIAGGRTQY
TRBV7-3 ASSSRDSLYGYT